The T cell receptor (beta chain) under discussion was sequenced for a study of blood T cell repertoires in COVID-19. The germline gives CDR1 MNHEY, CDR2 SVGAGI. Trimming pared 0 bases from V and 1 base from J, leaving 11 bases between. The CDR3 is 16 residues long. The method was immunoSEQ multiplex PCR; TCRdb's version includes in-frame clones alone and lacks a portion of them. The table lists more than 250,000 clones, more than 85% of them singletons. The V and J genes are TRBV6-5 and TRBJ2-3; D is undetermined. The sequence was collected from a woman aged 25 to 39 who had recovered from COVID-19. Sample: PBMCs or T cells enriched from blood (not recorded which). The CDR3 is CASSYSRSQGTDTQYF. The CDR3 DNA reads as TGTGCCAGCAGTTACTCGAGATCTCAGGGCACAGATACGCAGTATTTT.